The sequence of this T cell receptor (beta chain) was determined in a study of shared clonotypes between healthy human individuals. Study-level points and caveats: Sequencing of the sorted subsets was shown by rarefaction to be incomplete despite large depth.

V was pared by 1 base and J by 3 bases, with 2 bases of the junction left unmatched. The CDR3 loop spans 15 amino acids. CDR1 and CDR2 (germline): SGHRS, YFSETQ. Using immunoSEQ multiplex PCR, the repertoire was profiled, and TCRdb retains in-frame clones only, with some absent. Of a few hundred thousand clones in the sample, about 69% are singletons; the top ten hold over 8.5%. A note on this clone: Its antigen is as yet unknown.

The sequenced sample consisted of memory CD4+ T cells sorted from blood. The subset here: CD45RA-negative fraction. This chain joins TRBV5-1 and TRBJ2-2; 8 bases are shared with TRBD2. The source of this sequence is a man aged 25 to 40 in good health. The CDR3 spells CASSLTSGHTGELFF. DNA for the CDR3: TGCGCCAGCAGCTTGACTAGCGGCCACACCGGGGAGCTGTTTTTT.